This TCR beta chain appears in the sequencing data of a study of identical twins. This clonotype was counted between two and nine times. TCRdb reprocessed the 5' RACE reads with MiXCR, giving one entry per CDR3 protein. The sample lists 450,000 or so distinct CDR3 sequences; about a fifth were seen once. Germline CDR1 and CDR2: MGHRA and YSYEKL. The germline V and J ends were trimmed by 1 base and 8 bases, with 12 bases remaining between them. This CDR3 has 13 residues. J is TRBJ2-7 and V is TRBV4-1, with D possibly matching TRBD1 (6 bases). The clonotype was recovered from a man aged 50 to 60 in good health. The specimen was naive T cells sorted from blood. In DNA, the CDR3 is TGCGCCAGCAGCCAAGTCACAAGGGGGAAGCAGTACTTC. This translates into CASSQVTRGKQYF.